This T cell receptor (beta chain) was identified in a study of blood T cell repertoires in COVID-19. Study information: Samples taken during acute and convalescent COVID-19 were collected in the United States, Italy and Spain. The analysed material was cDNA or gDNA that came from T cells, B-cell-depleted T cells, or PBMCs.

Per the authors' pipeline: Cell counts per sample came from amplifying reference gene primers. Profiled with immunoSEQ multiplex PCR; TCRdb holds only in-frame clones, not every one. The V and J calls and clone size are taken from that table; D and trimming were inferred from the DNA. Of fewer than 150,000 clones in the sample, 85% are singletons; the top ten hold 10% to 15%. Trimming shortened V by 2 bases and J by 7 bases, and 14 bases separated the two germline ends. This CDR3 is 14 amino acids long. The V gene's germline CDR1 is MGHDK and CDR2 SYGVNS. The V call is TRBV25-1, the J call TRBJ1-2, with D tentatively TRBD1 (6 bases). The sample comprised peripheral blood. The sequence was obtained from a human donor in a cohort sampled during active COVID-19. The CDR3: CASSELGGAIGYTF. CDR3 DNA: TGTGCCAGCAGTGAACTCGGGGGGGCGATTGGCTACACCTTC.